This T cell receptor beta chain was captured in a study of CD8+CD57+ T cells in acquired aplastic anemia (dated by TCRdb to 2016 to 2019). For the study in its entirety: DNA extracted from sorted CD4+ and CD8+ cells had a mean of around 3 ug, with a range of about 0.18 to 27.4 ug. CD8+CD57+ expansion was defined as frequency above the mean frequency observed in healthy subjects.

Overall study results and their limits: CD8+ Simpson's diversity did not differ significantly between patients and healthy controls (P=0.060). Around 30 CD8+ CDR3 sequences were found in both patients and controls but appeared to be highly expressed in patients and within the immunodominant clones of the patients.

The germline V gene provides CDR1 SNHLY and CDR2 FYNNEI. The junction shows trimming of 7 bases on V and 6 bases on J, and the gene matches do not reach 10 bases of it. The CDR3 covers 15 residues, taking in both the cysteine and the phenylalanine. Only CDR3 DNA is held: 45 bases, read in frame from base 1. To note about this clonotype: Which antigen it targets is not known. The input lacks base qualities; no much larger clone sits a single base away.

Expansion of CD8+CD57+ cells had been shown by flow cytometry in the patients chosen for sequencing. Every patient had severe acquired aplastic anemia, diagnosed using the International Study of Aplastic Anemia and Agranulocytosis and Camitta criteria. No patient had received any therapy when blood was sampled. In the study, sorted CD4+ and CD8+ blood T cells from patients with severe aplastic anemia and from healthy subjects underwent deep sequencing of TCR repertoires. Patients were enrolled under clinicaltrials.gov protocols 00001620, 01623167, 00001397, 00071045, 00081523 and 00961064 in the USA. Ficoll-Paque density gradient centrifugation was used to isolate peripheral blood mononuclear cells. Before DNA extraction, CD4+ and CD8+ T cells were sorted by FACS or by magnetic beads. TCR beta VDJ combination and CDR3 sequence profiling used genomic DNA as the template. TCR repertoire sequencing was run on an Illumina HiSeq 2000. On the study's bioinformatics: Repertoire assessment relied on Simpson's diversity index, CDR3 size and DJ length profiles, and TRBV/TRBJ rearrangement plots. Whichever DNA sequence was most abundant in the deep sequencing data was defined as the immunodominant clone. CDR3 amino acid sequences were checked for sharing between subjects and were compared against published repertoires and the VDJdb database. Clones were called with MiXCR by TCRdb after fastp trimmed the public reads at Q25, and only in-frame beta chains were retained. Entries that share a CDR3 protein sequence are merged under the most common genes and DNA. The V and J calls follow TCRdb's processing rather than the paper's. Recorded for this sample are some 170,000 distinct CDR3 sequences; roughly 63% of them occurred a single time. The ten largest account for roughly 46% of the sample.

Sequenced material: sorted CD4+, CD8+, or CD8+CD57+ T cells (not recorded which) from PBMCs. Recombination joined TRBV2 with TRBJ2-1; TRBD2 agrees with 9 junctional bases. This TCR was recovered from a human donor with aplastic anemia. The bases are TGTGCCAGCAACCGCGGGGGGGAGAATATCAATGAGCAGTTCTTC. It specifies CASNRGGENINEQFF.